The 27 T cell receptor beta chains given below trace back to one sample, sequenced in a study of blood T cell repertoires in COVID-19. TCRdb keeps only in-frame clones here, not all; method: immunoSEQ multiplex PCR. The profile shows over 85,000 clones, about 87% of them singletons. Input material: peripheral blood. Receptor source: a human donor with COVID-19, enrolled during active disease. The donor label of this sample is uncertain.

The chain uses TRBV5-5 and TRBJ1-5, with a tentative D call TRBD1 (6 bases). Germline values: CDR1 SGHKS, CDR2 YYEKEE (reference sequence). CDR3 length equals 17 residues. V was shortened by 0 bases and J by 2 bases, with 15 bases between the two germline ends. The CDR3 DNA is TGTGCCAGCAGCTTGGGCGCCAGGGGAGTCGGCAATCAGCCCCAGCATTTT. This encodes CASSLGARGVGNQPQHF.

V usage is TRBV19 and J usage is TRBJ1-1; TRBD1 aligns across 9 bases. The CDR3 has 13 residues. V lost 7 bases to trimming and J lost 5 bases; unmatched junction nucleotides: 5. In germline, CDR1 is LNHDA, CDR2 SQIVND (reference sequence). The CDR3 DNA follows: TGTGCCAGTAAAACACAGGGGGCAACTGAAGCTTTCTTT. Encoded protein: CASKTQGATEAFF. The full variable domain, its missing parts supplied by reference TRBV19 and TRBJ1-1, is DGGITQSPKYLFRKEGQNVTLSCEQNLNHDAMYWYRQDPGQGLRLIYYSQIVNDFQKGDIAEGYSVSREKKESFPLTVTSAQKNPTAFYLCASKTQGATEAFFGQGTRLTVV.

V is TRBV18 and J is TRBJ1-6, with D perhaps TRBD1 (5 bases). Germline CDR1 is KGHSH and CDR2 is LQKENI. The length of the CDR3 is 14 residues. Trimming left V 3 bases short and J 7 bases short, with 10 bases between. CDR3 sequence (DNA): TGTGCCAGCTCACCCGGGACTCAAAATTCACCCCTCCACTTT. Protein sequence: CASSPGTQNSPLHF. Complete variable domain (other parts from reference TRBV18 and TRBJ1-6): NAGVMQNPRHLVRRRGQEARLRCSPMKGHSHVYWYRQLPEEGLKFMVYLQKENIIDESGMPKERFSAEFPKEGPSILRIQQVVRGDSAAYFCASSPGTQNSPLHFGNGTRLTVT.

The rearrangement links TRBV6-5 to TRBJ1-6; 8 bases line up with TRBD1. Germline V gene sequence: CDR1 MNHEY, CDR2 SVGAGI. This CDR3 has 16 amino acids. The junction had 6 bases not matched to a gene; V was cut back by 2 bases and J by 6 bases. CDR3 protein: CASSYATGVFNSPLHF. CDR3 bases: TGTGCCAGCAGTTACGCGACAGGGGTTTTTAATTCACCCCTCCACTTT.

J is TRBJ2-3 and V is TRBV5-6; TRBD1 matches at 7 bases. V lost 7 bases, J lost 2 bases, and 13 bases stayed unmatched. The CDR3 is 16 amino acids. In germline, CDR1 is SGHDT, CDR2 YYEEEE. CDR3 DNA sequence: TGTGCCAGCTTCCACAGGGGAACAAGCTACACAGATACGCAGTATTTT. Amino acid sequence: CASFHRGTSYTDTQYF.

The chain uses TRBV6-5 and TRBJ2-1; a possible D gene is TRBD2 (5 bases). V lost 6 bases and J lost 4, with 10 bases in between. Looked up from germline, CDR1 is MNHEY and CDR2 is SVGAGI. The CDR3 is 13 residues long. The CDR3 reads CASRPPGYNEQFF. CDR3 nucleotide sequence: TGTGCCAGCAGACCCCCGGGGTACAATGAGCAGTTCTTC.

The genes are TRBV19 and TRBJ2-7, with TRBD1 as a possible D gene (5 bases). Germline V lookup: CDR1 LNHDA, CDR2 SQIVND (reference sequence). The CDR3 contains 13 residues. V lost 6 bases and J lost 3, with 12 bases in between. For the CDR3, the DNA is TGTGCCAGTAGACCGACAGAGGACTACGAGCAGTACTTC. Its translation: CASRPTEDYEQYF.

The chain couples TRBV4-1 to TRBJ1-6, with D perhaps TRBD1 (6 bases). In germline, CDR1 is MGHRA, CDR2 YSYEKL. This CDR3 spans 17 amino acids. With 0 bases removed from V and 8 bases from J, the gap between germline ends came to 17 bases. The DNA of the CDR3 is TGCGCCAGCAGCCAAGACGATCAGGGGATAGGGCATTCACCCCTCCACTTT. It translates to CASSQDDQGIGHSPLHF.

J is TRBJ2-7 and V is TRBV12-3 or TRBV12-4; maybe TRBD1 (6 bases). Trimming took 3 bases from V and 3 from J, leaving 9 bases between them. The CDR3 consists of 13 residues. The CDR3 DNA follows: TGTGCCAGCAGTTTGTCAGGGGTCTACGAGCAGTACTTC. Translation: CASSLSGVYEQYF.

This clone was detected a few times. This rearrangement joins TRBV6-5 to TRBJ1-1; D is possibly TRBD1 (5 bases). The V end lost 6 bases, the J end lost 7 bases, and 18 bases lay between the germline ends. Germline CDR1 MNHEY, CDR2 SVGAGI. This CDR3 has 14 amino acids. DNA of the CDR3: TGTGCCAGCAGGGAGATCCAGGGAGGAGGTGAAGCTTTCTTT. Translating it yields CASREIQGGGEAFF.

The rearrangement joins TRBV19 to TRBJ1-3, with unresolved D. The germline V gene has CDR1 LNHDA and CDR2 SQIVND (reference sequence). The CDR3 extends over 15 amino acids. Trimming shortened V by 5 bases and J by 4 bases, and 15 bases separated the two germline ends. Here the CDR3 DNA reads TGTGCCAGTAGTCCTCCCGGAGGGCGGGGAAACACCATATATTTT. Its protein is CASSPPGGRGNTIYF.

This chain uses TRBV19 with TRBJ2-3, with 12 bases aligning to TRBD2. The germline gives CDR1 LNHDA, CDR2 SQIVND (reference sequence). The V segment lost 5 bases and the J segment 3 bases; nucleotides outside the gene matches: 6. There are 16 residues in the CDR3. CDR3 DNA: TGTGCCAGTAGTTACCCAACTAGCGGGAGGACAGATACGCAGTATTTT. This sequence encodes CASSYPTSGRTDTQYF.

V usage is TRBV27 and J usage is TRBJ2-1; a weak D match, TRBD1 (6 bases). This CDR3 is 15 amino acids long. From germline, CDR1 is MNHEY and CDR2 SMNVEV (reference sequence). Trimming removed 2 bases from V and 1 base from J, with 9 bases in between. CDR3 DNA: TGTGCCAGCAGTTTAGAGGGGGTATCCTACAATGAGCAGTTCTTC. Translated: CASSLEGVSYNEQFF.

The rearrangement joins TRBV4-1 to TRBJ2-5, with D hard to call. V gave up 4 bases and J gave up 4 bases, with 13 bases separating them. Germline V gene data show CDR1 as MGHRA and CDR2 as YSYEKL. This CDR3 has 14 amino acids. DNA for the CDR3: TGCGCCAGCAGCCCCCTTGTTGCGCGAGAGACCCAGTACTTC. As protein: CASSPLVARETQYF.

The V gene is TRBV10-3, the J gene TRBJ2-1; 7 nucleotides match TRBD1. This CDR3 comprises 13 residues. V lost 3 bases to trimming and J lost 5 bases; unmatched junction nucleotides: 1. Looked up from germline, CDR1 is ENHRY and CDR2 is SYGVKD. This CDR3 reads CAISDQGDNEQFF. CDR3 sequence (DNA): TGTGCCATCAGTGATCAGGGGGACAATGAGCAGTTCTTC.

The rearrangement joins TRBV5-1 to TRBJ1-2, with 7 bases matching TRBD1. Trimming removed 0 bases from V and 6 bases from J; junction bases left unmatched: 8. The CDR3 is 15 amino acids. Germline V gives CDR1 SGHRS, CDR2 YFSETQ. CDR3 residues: CASSLDQTGPNGYTF. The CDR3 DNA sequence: TGCGCCAGCAGCTTGGACCAGACAGGGCCCAATGGCTACACCTTC.

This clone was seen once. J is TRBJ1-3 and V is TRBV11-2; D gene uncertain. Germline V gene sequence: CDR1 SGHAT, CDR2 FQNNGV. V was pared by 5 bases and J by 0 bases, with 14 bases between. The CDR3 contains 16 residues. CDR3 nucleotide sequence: TGTGCCAGCAGCCCAATTCCCCAGATCTCTGGAAACACCATATATTTT. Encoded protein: CASSPIPQISGNTIYF. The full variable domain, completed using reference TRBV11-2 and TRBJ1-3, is EAGVAQSPRYKIIEKRQSVAFWCNPISGHATLYWYQQILGQGPKLLIQFQNNGVVDDSQLPKDRFSAERLKGVDSTLKIQPAKLEDSAVYLCASSPIPQISGNTIYFGEGSWLTVV.

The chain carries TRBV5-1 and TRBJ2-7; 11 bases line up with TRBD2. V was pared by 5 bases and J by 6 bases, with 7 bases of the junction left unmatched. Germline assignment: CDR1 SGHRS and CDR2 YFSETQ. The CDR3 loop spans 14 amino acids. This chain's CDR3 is CASRWGTSGGEQYF. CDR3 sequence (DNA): TGCGCCAGCAGGTGGGGGACTAGCGGAGGCGAGCAGTACTTC.

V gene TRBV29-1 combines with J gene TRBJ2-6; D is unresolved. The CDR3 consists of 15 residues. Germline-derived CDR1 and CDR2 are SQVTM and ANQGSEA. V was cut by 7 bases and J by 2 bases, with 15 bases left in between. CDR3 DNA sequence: TGCAGCGACTGGGCAGTTGCACCTGGGGCCAACGTCCTGACTTTC. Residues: CSDWAVAPGANVLTF.

CDR3: CASIGTRLSPGTDTQYF. CDR3 coding DNA: TGTGCCAGCATTGGTACTAGACTGTCTCCTGGCACAGATACGCAGTATTTT. The chain carries TRBV2 and TRBJ2-3; D may be TRBD2 (5 bases). This CDR3 contains 17 residues. The ends were cut back, 7 bases at V and 1 base at J, with 21 bases in the middle. Germline CDR1 and CDR2: SNHLY and FYNNEI.

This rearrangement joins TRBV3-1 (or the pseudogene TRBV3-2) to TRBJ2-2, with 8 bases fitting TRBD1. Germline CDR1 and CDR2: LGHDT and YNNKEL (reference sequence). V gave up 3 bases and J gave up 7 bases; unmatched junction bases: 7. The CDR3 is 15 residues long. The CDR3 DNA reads TGTGCCAGCAGCCAGGAGGACAGGGCGAGCGGGGAGCTGTTTTTT. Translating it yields CASSQEDRASGELFF.

The CDR3 protein is CATATGTGDEQFF. The CDR3 nucleotides read TGTGCCACCGCGACAGGGACGGGGGATGAGCAGTTCTTC. The chain joins TRBV6-5 to TRBJ2-1; tentatively, D is TRBD1 (7 bases). The CDR3 loop spans 13 amino acids. Germline CDR1 MNHEY, CDR2 SVGAGI. V lost 10 bases to trimming and J lost 8 bases, with 18 bases between them.

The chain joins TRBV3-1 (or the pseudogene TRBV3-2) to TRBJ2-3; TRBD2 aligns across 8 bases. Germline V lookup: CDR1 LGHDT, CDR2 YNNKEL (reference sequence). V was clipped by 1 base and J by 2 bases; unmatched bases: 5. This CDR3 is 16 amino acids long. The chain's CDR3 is CASSQVGGGHTDTQYF. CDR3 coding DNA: TGTGCCAGCAGCCAAGTCGGCGGGGGGCACACAGATACGCAGTATTTT.

The CDR3 DNA reads as TGCGCCAGCAGCCTCACCCCGGACAGGGCTGGCTACACCTTC. Amino acid sequence: CASSLTPDRAGYTF. This rearrangement joins TRBV4-1 to TRBJ1-2, with TRBD1 identical over 8 bases. CDR1 and CDR2 from the germline V gene are MGHRA and YSYEKL. The CDR3 is 14 amino acids. V lost 4 bases to trimming and J lost 7 bases; unmatched junction nucleotides: 8.

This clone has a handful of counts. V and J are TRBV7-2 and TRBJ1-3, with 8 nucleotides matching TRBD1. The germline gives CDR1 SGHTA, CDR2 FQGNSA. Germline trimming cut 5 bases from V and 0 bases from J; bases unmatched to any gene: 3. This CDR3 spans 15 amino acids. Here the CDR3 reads CASSTDRASGNTIYF. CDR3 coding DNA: TGTGCCAGCAGCACGGACAGGGCCTCTGGAAACACCATATATTTT.

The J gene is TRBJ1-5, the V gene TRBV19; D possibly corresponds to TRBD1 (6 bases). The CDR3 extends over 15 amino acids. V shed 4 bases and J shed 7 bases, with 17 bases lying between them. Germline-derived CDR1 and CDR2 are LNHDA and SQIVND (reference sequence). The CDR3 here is CASSTGRGRGQPQHF. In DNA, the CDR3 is TGTGCCAGTAGTACGGGGAGGGGGAGGGGACAGCCCCAGCATTTT.

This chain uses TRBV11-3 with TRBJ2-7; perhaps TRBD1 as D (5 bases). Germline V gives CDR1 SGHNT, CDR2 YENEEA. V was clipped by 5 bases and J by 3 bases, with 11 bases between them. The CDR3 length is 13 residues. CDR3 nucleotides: TGTGCCAGCAGCCTGCAGGGTTACTACGAGCAGTACTTC. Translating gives CASSLQGYYEQYF.